Below are 12 T cell receptor beta chains sequenced from a single sample in a study of T-cell memory formation after mild COVID-19. TCRdb fed the 5' RACE reads into MiXCR, producing one record per CDR3 protein. The sample holds approximately 340,000 distinct CDR3 sequences, roughly 15% seen once. Sample: PBMCs or a T cell subset sorted from them (not recorded which). Receptors were obtained from a man aged 18 to 35 who had mild COVID-19 (a few samples of this study predate the infection). Cell type and time point are not known.

This clonotype was seen more than once but under ten times. The chain employs TRBV5-4 and TRBJ2-3, with D hard to call. This CDR3 comprises 16 residues. Germline V gives CDR1 SGHNT, CDR2 YYREEE (reference sequence). Trimming pared 0 bases from V and 0 bases from J, leaving 11 bases between. CDR3: CASSLDGLSSTDTQYF. The CDR3 coding sequence is TGTGCCAGCAGCTTGGATGGTTTATCTAGCACAGATACGCAGTATTTT.

This clonotype turned up a few times. This chain links TRBV10-1 with TRBJ2-3; D remains unclear. In germline, CDR1 is WNHNN, CDR2 SYGVQD (reference sequence). The CDR3 consists of 14 residues. V was shortened by 10 bases and J by 5 bases, with 19 bases between the two germline ends. CDR3 sequence reads: CATSLGSAQDTQYF. CDR3 coding DNA: TGCGCCACCTCCTTAGGGTCTGCCCAAGATACGCAGTATTTT.

The chain links TRBV27 to TRBJ1-1, with TRBD1 identical over 9 bases. Per the germline V gene, CDR1 is MNHEY and CDR2 is SMNVEV (reference sequence). This CDR3 is 14 amino acids long. The junction had 4 bases not matched to a gene; V was cut back by 5 bases and J by 3 bases. Here the CDR3 DNA reads TGTGCCAGCAGTGTGGGACAGGGAGACACTGAAGCTTTCTTT. It is translated as CASSVGQGDTEAFF.

V and J are TRBV5-1 and TRBJ1-4; D might be TRBD1 (6 bases). V was clipped by 6 bases and J by 7 bases, with 13 bases between them. Germline V gives CDR1 SGHRS, CDR2 YFSETQ. CDR3 length equals 13 residues. This CDR3 is CASKVQGSEKLFF. The CDR3 DNA reads TGCGCCAGCAAAGTACAGGGAAGTGAAAAACTGTTTTTT.

This clonotype has ten or more counts. The rearrangement joins TRBV5-5 to TRBJ2-7; 8 positions match TRBD1. Germline lookup yields CDR1 SGHKS and CDR2 YYEKEE (reference sequence). The CDR3 extends over 14 amino acids. The ends lost 4 bases at V and 3 bases at J; junction bases unmatched: 6. CDR3 bases: TGTGCCAGCAGCCGACCGGGACAGGTCTACGAGCAGTACTTC. Its protein product is CASSRPGQVYEQYF.

The chain employs TRBV5-6 and TRBJ1-2, with a possible D match to TRBD1 (6 bases). The CDR3 covers 15 residues. Germline V CDR1 and CDR2: SGHDT, YYEEEE. With 7 bases removed from V and 3 bases from J, the gap between germline ends came to 19 bases. The CDR3 bases are TGTGCCAGCGAGATGCCGCCCGGGACACACTATGGCTACACCTTC. It is translated as CASEMPPGTHYGYTF.

This sequence joins TRBV6-5 and TRBJ2-1, with D perhaps matching TRBD1 or TRBD2 (5 bases each). The CDR3 loop spans 16 amino acids. CDR1 is MNHEY and CDR2 is SVGAGI in the germline V gene. V lost 2 bases and J lost 9, with 20 bases in between. This chain's CDR3 is CASSYIRVGGFLEQFF. The CDR3 nucleotides are TGTGCCAGCAGTTACATCAGGGTAGGAGGCTTTCTTGAGCAGTTCTTC.

This chain connects TRBV5-4 to TRBJ1-1; maybe TRBD1 (5 bases). The CDR3 has 14 amino acids. V dropped 3 bases and J dropped 4 bases, with 13 bases sitting between them. Germline CDR1 reads SGHNT; CDR2 reads YYREEE (reference sequence). In DNA, the CDR3 is TGTGCCAGCAGCTCGGGCCGGGGACGCACTGAAGCTTTCTTT. This codes for CASSSGRGRTEAFF.

A single count supports this clonotype. This chain links TRBV7-9 with TRBJ2-7; the D is unclear. From germline, CDR1 is SEHNR and CDR2 FQNEAQ (reference sequence). V was shortened by 5 bases and J by 6 bases, with 11 bases between the two germline ends. CDR3 length: 12 amino acids. For the CDR3, the DNA is TGTGCCAGCAGCCCTCTGTGGAGCGAGCAGTACTTC. This sequence encodes CASSPLWSEQYF.

This clonotype has more than one count but fewer than ten. This rearrangement joins TRBV7-2 to TRBJ2-3; D possibly uses TRBD1 or TRBD2 (6 bases each). Trimming left V 4 bases short and J 2 bases short, with 16 bases between. CDR3 length: 16 amino acids. The germline V gene has CDR1 SGHTA and CDR2 FQGNSA. The CDR3 DNA follows: TGTGCCAGCAGCTCCAGGAGGGACACCACCACAGATACGCAGTATTTT. Translation gives CASSSRRDTTTDTQYF.

CDR3 residues: CASTSSGTDTYEQYF. The CDR3 DNA follows: TGTGCCAGCACCTCATCCGGGACAGATACCTACGAGCAGTACTTC. This rearrangement joins TRBV28 to TRBJ2-7, with 7 bases matching TRBD1. Germline assignment: CDR1 MDHEN and CDR2 SYDVKM. The CDR3 is made up of 15 amino acids. V shed 7 bases, J shed 2 bases, and the junction held 11 bases outside the gene matches.

The chain recombines TRBV5-1 with TRBJ2-5, with D perhaps matching TRBD1 (6 bases). Germline V gene sequence: CDR1 SGHRS, CDR2 YFSETQ. V was trimmed by 6 bases and J by 0 bases, leaving 12 bases between them. This CDR3 comprises 14 residues. The CDR3 region has the DNA TGCGCCAGCACTATAGGGGGTAACCAAGAGACCCAGTACTTC. This codes for CASTIGGNQETQYF.